This T cell receptor (beta chain) was sequenced for a study of blood T cell repertoires in COVID-19. Study details: PBMCs, B-cell-depleted T cells, or T cells were the source of the cDNA or gDNA that made up the material.

Participants, roughly 18 to 90 years old, spanned approximately 26 US areas. Assignment of participants to cohorts was predicated upon participant-reported clinical history. CDR1 is SGHRS and CDR2 is YFSETQ in the germline V gene. With 0 bases removed from V and 11 bases from J, the gap between germline ends came to 12 bases. CDR3 length: 14 residues. Using immunoSEQ multiplex PCR, the repertoire was profiled, and TCRdb retains in-frame clones only, with some absent. The sample has roughly 250,000 clones; just over 90% are singletons. The chain links TRBV5-1 to TRBJ1-6; no reliable D call. The TCR sequence derives from a woman under 30 who had recovered from COVID-19. The sample comprised PBMCs or T cells enriched from blood (not recorded which). For the CDR3, the DNA is TGCGCCAGCAGCTTGGCCGAGGGTATCACACCCCTCCACTTT. Translating it yields CASSLAEGITPLHF. Looking up the rest from reference TRBV5-1 and TRBJ1-6 gives the full variable domain: KAGVTQTPRYLIKTRGQQVTLSCSPISGHRSVSWYQQTPGQGLQFLFEYFSETQRNKGNFPGRFSGRQFSNSRSEMNVSTLELGDSALYLCASSLAEGITPLHFGNGTRLTVT.